The 24 T cell receptor beta chains in this list originate from one sample, sequenced in a study of T cell changes during pregnancy in multiple sclerosis. The table came from immunoSEQ multiplex PCR; TCRdb's copy has only in-frame clones and leaves some out. The sample holds 93,000 or so clones, around 90% seen once. The sequencing here drew on peripheral blood, taken before pregnancy. These receptor sequences come from a female donor with multiple sclerosis, enrolled in a pregnancy study.

This chain connects TRBV27 to TRBJ2-7, with unresolved D. V lost 3 bases, J lost 4 bases, and 4 bases lay in between. Germline CDR1 is MNHEY and CDR2 is SMNVEV (reference sequence). The CDR3 has 11 residues. The CDR3 region has the DNA TGTGCCAGCAGTTTTACTTACGAGCAGTACTTC. Its translation is CASSFTYEQYF.

The chain employs TRBV19 and TRBJ1-1, with TRBD1 as a possible D gene (5 bases). Germline V gene sequence: CDR1 LNHDA, CDR2 SQIVND (reference sequence). V gave up 7 bases and J gave up 0 bases, with 15 bases separating them. The length of the CDR3 is 15 residues. This chain's CDR3 is CASINGPGVNTEAFF. In DNA form, the CDR3 reads TGTGCCAGTATTAACGGGCCGGGGGTGAACACTGAAGCTTTCTTT. The full variable domain, in which reference TRBV19 and TRBJ1-1 provide the parts outside the CDR3, is DGGITQSPKYLFRKEGQNVTLSCEQNLNHDAMYWYRQDPGQGLRLIYYSQIVNDFQKGDIAEGYSVSREKKESFPLTVTSAQKNPTAFYLCASINGPGVNTEAFFGQGTRLTVV.

The chain links TRBV28 to TRBJ2-1; 15 bases agree with TRBD2. The CDR3 covers 15 residues. CDR1 MDHEN and CDR2 SYDVKM come from the germline V gene. V lost 4 bases, J lost 7 bases, and 2 bases stayed unmatched. For the CDR3, the DNA is TGTGCCAGCAGTTCGGGACTAGCGGGAGGTAATGAGCAGTTCTTC. This translates into CASSSGLAGGNEQFF.

The chain has TRBV11-2 and TRBJ2-1; D is unresolved. The germline CDR1 and CDR2 sequences are SGHAT and FQNNGV. This CDR3 region has 15 residues. The ends were cut back, 5 bases at V and 0 bases at J, with 11 bases in the middle. The CDR3 DNA sequence: TGTGCCAGCAGCAATAGATTGAGCTCCTACAATGAGCAGTTCTTC. Encoded protein: CASSNRLSSYNEQFF.

This clone showed up just once. V and J are TRBV5-5 and TRBJ1-5; TRBD1 matches at 7 bases. Germline-derived CDR1 and CDR2 are SGHKS and YYEKEE (reference sequence). CDR3 size: 15 residues. After removal of 3 bases from V and 0 bases from J, the junction contained 3 bases not matched to a gene. CDR3 coding DNA: TGTGCCAGCAGCTGGGACAGTTATAGCAATCAGCCCCAGCATTTT. Amino acid sequence: CASSWDSYSNQPQHF.

The J gene is TRBJ2-3, the V gene TRBV4-1, with 10 bases matching TRBD2. J was trimmed by 6 bases and V by 3 bases; bases with no gene match: 12. Germline V lookup: CDR1 MGHRA, CDR2 YSYEKL. CDR3 length: 17 amino acids. The CDR3 bases are TGCGCCAGCAGCCAGGCCGGGACTAGCGAGGGGGTGGATACGCAGTATTTT. This codes for CASSQAGTSEGVDTQYF.

The chain uses TRBV7-8 and TRBJ1-5; D not certain. Germline loops: CDR1 SGHVS, CDR2 FQNEAQ. The CDR3 covers 17 residues. V lost 0 bases to trimming and J lost 3 bases, with 15 bases between them. The CDR3 DNA follows: TGTGCCAGCAGCTTAGCGCCCAGGCAGGTCGCCAATCAGCCCCAGCATTTT. Its protein is CASSLAPRQVANQPQHF.

This chain uses TRBV4-1 with TRBJ1-5; TRBD1 is a possible D gene (6 bases). The CDR3 runs to 16 residues. The germline V gene has CDR1 MGHRA and CDR2 YSYEKL. Trimming removed 6 bases at V and 1 base at J, with 16 bases between. The CDR3 region is CASRSQGPLSNQPQHF. The CDR3 DNA is TGCGCCAGCAGATCTCAGGGGCCATTAAGCAATCAGCCCCAGCATTTT.

The chain is built from TRBV15 and TRBJ1-1; 7 nucleotides align to TRBD1. Germline loops: CDR1 LNHNV, CDR2 YYDKDF (reference sequence). CDR3 length: 18 residues. Trimming cost V 0 bases and J 1 base; bases outside gene matches: 11. CDR3 sequence reads: CATSRDSTGVTANTEAFF. The CDR3 nucleotides read TGTGCCACCAGCAGAGATAGCACAGGGGTTACAGCGAACACTGAAGCTTTCTTT. Based on the CDR3 plus reference TRBV15 and TRBJ1-1, the full variable domain is DAMVIQNPRYQVTQFGKPVTLSCSQTLNHNVMYWYQQKSSQAPKLLFHYYDKDFNNEADTPDNFQSRRPNTSFCFLDIRSPGLGDTAMYLCATSRDSTGVTANTEAFFGQGTRLTVV.

The chain uses TRBV6-5 and TRBJ1-2; a possible D gene is TRBD1 (6 bases). This CDR3 contains 15 residues. CDR1 and CDR2 (germline): MNHEY, SVGAGI. Trimming pared 5 bases from V and 8 bases from J, leaving 21 bases between. The CDR3: CASSTLRGAPVGYTF. DNA for the CDR3: TGTGCCAGCAGTACCCTACGGGGGGCTCCTGTAGGCTACACCTTC.

V is TRBV4-2 and J is TRBJ2-3; TRBD2 matches at 12 bases. This CDR3 spans 14 amino acids. Germline V gives CDR1 LGHNA, CDR2 YNFKEQ. J lost 3 bases, V lost 8 bases, and 3 bases had no gene match. The CDR3 is CASASGGETDTQYF. Here the CDR3 DNA reads TGTGCCAGCGCTAGCGGGGGGGAAACAGATACGCAGTATTTT.

V gene TRBV10-1 combines with J gene TRBJ2-2; D may be TRBD1 (6 bases). The CDR3 consists of 13 residues. The V gene's germline CDR1 is WNHNN and CDR2 SYGVQD (reference sequence). V was clipped by 6 bases and J by 1 base, with 6 bases between them. The CDR3 region is CASRTGNTGELFF. DNA of the CDR3: TGCGCCAGCAGGACAGGGAACACCGGGGAGCTGTTTTTT.

This rearrangement joins TRBV29-1 to TRBJ2-1; 7 bases are a match to TRBD2. J was trimmed by 1 base and V by 5 bases; bases with no gene match: 5. This CDR3 spans 14 amino acids. Germline CDR1 is SQVTM and CDR2 is ANQGSEA. In nucleotides, the CDR3 is TGCAGCGTTCCTCGGGGAGGGTCCTACAATGAGCAGTTCTTC. Its protein product is CSVPRGGSYNEQFF.

The chain recombines TRBV19 with TRBJ2-1; 7 bases map to TRBD2. After removal of 0 bases from V and 5 bases from J, the junction contained 1 base not matched to a gene. The CDR3 loop spans 14 amino acids. CDR1 and CDR2 from the germline V gene are LNHDA and SQIVND (reference sequence). As DNA, the CDR3 is TGTGCCAGTAGTATAGACGGGGGGAACAATGAGCAGTTCTTC. Protein: CASSIDGGNNEQFF.

Only one count was recorded for this clone. J is TRBJ2-7 and V is TRBV7-9; possibly TRBD2 for D (6 bases). Trimming cost V 1 base and J 3 bases, with 13 bases left between them. The CDR3 contains 15 residues. In germline, CDR1 is SEHNR, CDR2 FQNEAQ (reference sequence). The CDR3 protein is CASSLVGGYLYEQYF. CDR3 nucleotide sequence: TGTGCCAGCAGCTTAGTAGGAGGGTACCTCTACGAGCAGTACTTC.

This chain joins TRBV9 and TRBJ1-2, with 9 bases lining up with TRBD1. The CDR3 totals 16 residues. Germline V gene data show CDR1 as SGDLS and CDR2 as YYNGEE. V dropped 0 bases and J dropped 2; count of bases not matched to a gene: 5. This CDR3 reads CASSVGPGTGNYGYTF. For the CDR3, the DNA is TGTGCCAGCAGCGTAGGCCCCGGGACAGGGAACTATGGCTACACCTTC.

The chain joins TRBV6-1 to TRBJ1-4, with TRBD1 as a possible D gene (6 bases). The CDR3 totals 13 residues. V was clipped by 4 bases and J by 10 bases, with 13 bases between them. CDR1 and CDR2 (germline): MNHNS, SASEGT. The CDR3 protein is CASSAYRVSKLFF. The CDR3 coding sequence is TGTGCCAGCAGTGCCTACAGGGTCTCAAAACTGTTTTTT.

This clone was seen only once. This rearrangement joins TRBV6-5 to TRBJ2-7, with 12 bases fitting TRBD2. The CDR3 sequence is 14 residues long. Germline V gene lookup returns CDR1 MNHEY and CDR2 SVGAGI. With 5 bases clipped from V and 2 bases from J, the junction kept 1 base outside the gene matches. CDR3 nucleotide sequence: TGTGCCAGCAGTCTAGCGGGAGGGGCCTACGAGCAGTACTTC. Amino acid sequence: CASSLAGGAYEQYF.

The chain recombines TRBV19 with TRBJ1-1; D gene uncertain. The CDR3 is 17 residues long. Germline CDR1 is LNHDA and CDR2 is SQIVND (reference sequence). Between the trimmed V and J ends, which lost 5 bases and 0 bases, there was a span of 19 bases. Written as DNA, the CDR3 is TGTGCCAGTAGTGTAAACACTAGATCCCTCATGAACACTGAAGCTTTCTTT. Translating it yields CASSVNTRSLMNTEAFF. Full variable domain (remainder filled in from reference TRBV19 and TRBJ1-1): DGGITQSPKYLFRKEGQNVTLSCEQNLNHDAMYWYRQDPGQGLRLIYYSQIVNDFQKGDIAEGYSVSREKKESFPLTVTSAQKNPTAFYLCASSVNTRSLMNTEAFFGQGTRLTVV.

The chain uses TRBV4-1 and TRBJ2-4; D may be TRBD1 (6 bases). The V gene lost 1 base and the J gene lost 1 base, with 17 bases spanning the gap. In germline, CDR1 is MGHRA, CDR2 YSYEKL. This CDR3 contains 18 residues. CDR3: CASSQGPQGLQAKNIQYF. The CDR3 coding sequence is TGCGCCAGCAGCCAAGGTCCACAGGGATTGCAGGCCAAAAACATTCAGTACTTC.

The chain is built from TRBV4-1 and TRBJ2-5; the D is unclear. CDR3 length: 11 amino acids. Trimming cost V 1 base and J 7 bases, with 4 bases left between them. From germline, CDR1 is MGHRA and CDR2 YSYEKL. CDR3 DNA sequence: TGCGCCAGCAGCCAAGGGCCGACCCAGTACTTC. Its translation is CASSQGPTQYF.

The chain recombines TRBV9 with TRBJ2-1; TRBD2 agrees at 7 bases. The V segment lost 10 bases and the J segment 2 bases; nucleotides outside the gene matches: 6. The CDR3 has 13 residues. Germline CDR1 reads SGDLS; CDR2 reads YYNGEE. Here the CDR3 reads CAGGVDPYNEQFF. The CDR3 coding sequence is TGTGCCGGGGGGGTCGACCCCTACAATGAGCAGTTCTTC.

This rearrangement joins TRBV5-1 to TRBJ2-1, with TRBD2 identical over 9 bases. Trimming took 0 bases from V and 8 from J; bases not matched to a gene: 9. This CDR3 is built from 16 residues. Germline CDR1 SGHRS, CDR2 YFSETQ. The CDR3 nucleotides are TGCGCCAGCAGCTTGGAAAGGCGGGGGGGCATCGATGAGCAGTTCTTC. Amino acid sequence: CASSLERRGGIDEQFF.

CDR3 in DNA: TGTGCCAGCTCACCTCGTGGCAGGGGAGGAAACACCATATATTTT. Its translation is CASSPRGRGGNTIYF. This sequence joins TRBV18 and TRBJ1-3; maybe TRBD1 (6 bases). Germline V gives CDR1 KGHSH, CDR2 LQKENI. The CDR3 loop spans 15 amino acids. The V and J ends lost 3 bases and 4 bases respectively, with 13 bases between them. The full variable domain, in which reference TRBV18 and TRBJ1-3 provide the parts outside the CDR3, is NAGVMQNPRHLVRRRGQEARLRCSPMKGHSHVYWYRQLPEEGLKFMVYLQKENIIDESGMPKERFSAEFPKEGPSILRIQQVVRGDSAAYFCASSPRGRGGNTIYFGEGSWLTVV.